This TCR beta chain was obtained from a study of cytomegalovirus exposure and HLA in healthy donors. General study points: After further analysis at a later stage, 16,951 TCR beta sequences were associated with HLA alleles at 0.05 false discovery rate. It was shown in a later analysis that HLA-associated TCR beta chains were more clonally expanded than other, equally common chains.

Primers: 60 Vbeta forward and 13 Jbeta reverse. The protocol was immunoSEQ multiplex PCR, while the TCRdb copy is restricted to in-frame clones and leaves out a portion. The sample contains 100,000 to 150,000 clones, around 82% of which appear only once. For this clone: What it recognizes is unknown.

The CDR3 consists of 14 residues. Germline CDR1 MDHEN, CDR2 SYDVKM. V was trimmed by 6 bases and J by 7 bases, leaving 18 bases between them. The sequencing input was PBMCs. The receptor comes from a female donor in good health and CMV-seronegative. The chain employs TRBV28 and TRBJ1-2; D may be TRBD1 (5 bases). Here the CDR3 reads CASRSSGVKGGYTF. The CDR3 DNA is TGTGCCAGCAGGTCCTCGGGGGTTAAGGGTGGCTACACCTTC.